The 2 T cell receptor beta chains listed next were all sequenced from one sample in a study of blood T cell repertoires in COVID-19. Data came from immunoSEQ multiplex PCR; TCRdb stores just in-frame clones and leaves some out. The sample contains about 90,000 clones, approximately 84% of which appear only once. What was sequenced was peripheral blood. Receptors were obtained from a man older than 75 with active or convalescent COVID-19.

This CDR3 reads CASSMSYGTSINEQFF. In DNA, the CDR3 is TGTGCCAGTAGTATGTCGTACGGGACTAGTATTAATGAGCAGTTCTTC. The chain links TRBV19 to TRBJ2-1, with 8 positions matching TRBD2. Germline V gene sequence: CDR1 LNHDA, CDR2 SQIVND (reference sequence). This CDR3 region has 16 residues. V was pared by 3 bases and J by 7 bases, with 11 bases of the junction left unmatched. The full variable domain, rest sourced from reference TRBV19 and TRBJ2-1, is DGGITQSPKYLFRKEGQNVTLSCEQNLNHDAMYWYRQDPGQGLRLIYYSQIVNDFQKGDIAEGYSVSREKKESFPLTVTSAQKNPTAFYLCASSMSYGTSINEQFFGPGTRLTVL.

The rearrangement uses TRBV5-1 and TRBJ2-4; 8 positions agree with TRBD1. Germline CDR1 is SGHRS and CDR2 is YFSETQ. J lost 9 bases, V lost 3 bases, and 8 bases had no gene match. This CDR3 has 14 amino acids. CDR3 DNA sequence: TGCGCCAGCAGCTCCACGGACAGGGACGGCATTCAGTACTTC. Protein: CASSSTDRDGIQYF.